This is a list of T cell receptor beta chains from one sample in a study of CD8 T cells in Susac syndrome. TCRdb fed the immunoSEQ multiplex PCR reads into MiXCR, producing one record per CDR3 protein. Of 150,000 to 200,000 distinct CDR3 sequences listed, approximately 90% are singletons. Source material: CD4+ T cells from PBMCs. All receptors derive from a human donor in good health. CDR3s include the opening cysteine and the closing phenylalanine or tryptophan. Each record gives: clone size, D gene, V gene, J gene, CDR3 DNA, CDR3 protein. The D gene is left open where the match is weak. Only part of the rows carry a size: once, few, many, or a class if the clone is expanded.

clone_size: .; d_call: .; v_call: TRBV9; j_call: TRBJ1-3; cdr3_nt: TGTGCCAGCAGCCCTAATTCTGGGTCTGGAAACACCATATATTTT; cdr3_aa: CASSPNSGSGNTIYF
clone_size: .; d_call: TRBD2; v_call: TRBV6-6; j_call: TRBJ2-1; cdr3_nt: TGTGCCAGCAGCTCTACCCGCGGGAGAGGTAATGAGCAGTTCTTC; cdr3_aa: CASSSTRGRGNEQFF
clone_size: .; d_call: TRBD1; v_call: TRBV18; j_call: TRBJ2-7; cdr3_nt: TGTGCCAGCTCACGGACTGTCCCCGGGACAGGGGGTACCGAGCAGTACTTC; cdr3_aa: CASSRTVPGTGGTEQYF
clone_size: few; d_call: TRBD1; v_call: TRBV19; j_call: TRBJ2-7; cdr3_nt: TGTGCCAGTAGTTCCAGACCGGGACAGGGGATCTACGAGCAGTACTTC; cdr3_aa: CASSSRPGQGIYEQYF
clone_size: .; d_call: .; v_call: TRBV10-3; j_call: TRBJ2-7; cdr3_nt: TGTGCCATCTCGGGGGCCTACGAGCAGTACTTC; cdr3_aa: CAISGAYEQYF
clone_size: .; d_call: .; v_call: TRBV11-2; j_call: TRBJ1-1; cdr3_nt: TGTGCCAGCAGCTTAGCCAGAGGGAACACTGAAGCTTTCTTT; cdr3_aa: CASSLARGNTEAFF
clone_size: .; d_call: .; v_call: TRBV5-1; j_call: TRBJ2-7; cdr3_nt: TGCGCCAGCAGCTTGTCTTTAGGAGGAACCTACGAGCAGTACTTC; cdr3_aa: CASSLSLGGTYEQYF
clone_size: .; d_call: .; v_call: TRBV10-3; j_call: TRBJ1-1; cdr3_nt: TGTGCCATCAGCCCAGGACAGTATTTTGAAGCTTTCTTT; cdr3_aa: CAISPGQYFEAFF
clone_size: .; d_call: TRBD1; v_call: TRBV19; j_call: TRBJ2-4; cdr3_nt: TGTGCCAGTAGTATGGTTGCTGGGACAGGGGGCCAAAACATTCAGTACTTC; cdr3_aa: CASSMVAGTGGQNIQYF
clone_size: .; d_call: .; v_call: TRBV20-1; j_call: TRBJ2-3; cdr3_nt: TGCAGTGCTAGGCGGCAGTTTTCTAGCACAGATACGCAGTATTTT; cdr3_aa: CSARRQFSSTDTQYF
clone_size: .; d_call: TRBD1; v_call: TRBV5-4; j_call: TRBJ2-5; cdr3_nt: TGTGCCAGCAGCCCTGGACAGGAAGAGACCCAGTACTTC; cdr3_aa: CASSPGQEETQYF
clone_size: .; d_call: .; v_call: TRBV3-1; j_call: TRBJ1-5; cdr3_nt: TGTGCCAGCAGCCAAGATCGGAGAGGGGTAGGGGGCAATCAGCCCCAGCATTTT; cdr3_aa: CASSQDRRGVGGNQPQHF
clone_size: .; d_call: .; v_call: TRBV19; j_call: TRBJ1-5; cdr3_nt: TGTGCCAGTAGTATCCAGGGCAGCGATCAGCCCCAGCATTTT; cdr3_aa: CASSIQGSDQPQHF
clone_size: .; d_call: .; v_call: TRBV7-9; j_call: TRBJ1-1; cdr3_nt: TGTGCCAGCAGCTTAGTCGGGGGGCAAAGGCGGACTGAAGCTTTCTTT; cdr3_aa: CASSLVGGQRRTEAFF
clone_size: .; d_call: TRBD1; v_call: TRBV5-1; j_call: TRBJ2-5; cdr3_nt: TGCGCCAGCAAACCAGGGACAGCAGAGACCCAGTACTTC; cdr3_aa: CASKPGTAETQYF
clone_size: .; d_call: TRBD2; v_call: TRBV24-1; j_call: TRBJ2-3; cdr3_nt: TGTGCCACCAGTGATTCAACGGGGGGGCCAGATACGCAGTATTTT; cdr3_aa: CATSDSTGGPDTQYF
clone_size: once; d_call: .; v_call: TRBV25-1; j_call: TRBJ1-5; cdr3_nt: TGTGCCAGCAGTGATGCGGGGAATAGCAATCAGCCCCAGCATTTT; cdr3_aa: CASSDAGNSNQPQHF
clone_size: .; d_call: TRBD2; v_call: TRBV6-2/TRBV6-3; j_call: TRBJ2-3; cdr3_nt: TGTGCCAGCAGTTACTATACGGGAGGGGATACGCAGTATTTT; cdr3_aa: CASSYYTGGDTQYF
clone_size: .; d_call: .; v_call: TRBV5-6; j_call: TRBJ1-3; cdr3_nt: TGTGCCAGCAGCTTGCAGGGAATGCCTGGAAACACCATATATTTT; cdr3_aa: CASSLQGMPGNTIYF
clone_size: .; d_call: TRBD2; v_call: TRBV19; j_call: TRBJ2-2; cdr3_nt: TGTGCCAGTAGTAGGGGACTAGCGGGGGGGCTGAGCACCGGGGAGCTGTTTTTT; cdr3_aa: CASSRGLAGGLSTGELFF
clone_size: .; d_call: .; v_call: TRBV2; j_call: TRBJ2-7; cdr3_nt: TGTGCCAGCAGGCTAAGCGGTAGCTCCTACGAGCAGTACTTC; cdr3_aa: CASRLSGSSYEQYF
clone_size: .; d_call: TRBD1; v_call: TRBV20-1; j_call: TRBJ2-5; cdr3_nt: TGCAGTGCTAGAGATCAGCAGGGGGTAGGGGAGACCCAGTACTTC; cdr3_aa: CSARDQQGVGETQYF
clone_size: .; d_call: TRBD1; v_call: TRBV28; j_call: TRBJ2-5; cdr3_nt: TGTGCCAGCAGTTTAGAGGGGGCGACGGAGACCCAGCACTTC; cdr3_aa: CASSLEGATETQHF
clone_size: .; d_call: TRBD2; v_call: TRBV20-1; j_call: TRBJ2-1; cdr3_nt: TGCAGTGCTGTCCCTCGGCGGGAGGGCAGCAATGAGCAGTTCTTC; cdr3_aa: CSAVPRREGSNEQFF
clone_size: .; d_call: .; v_call: TRBV6-2/TRBV6-3; j_call: TRBJ2-6; cdr3_nt: TGTGCCAGCACCCACGGGGGTGGGGCCAACGTCCTGACTTTC; cdr3_aa: CASTHGGGANVLTF
clone_size: .; d_call: TRBD1; v_call: TRBV24-1; j_call: TRBJ2-3; cdr3_nt: TGTGCCACGAAGGGGGCGCTTAGCACAGATACGCAGTATTTT; cdr3_aa: CATKGALSTDTQYF
clone_size: .; d_call: TRBD2; v_call: TRBV20-1; j_call: TRBJ2-5; cdr3_nt: TGCAGTGGACTAGCGGGGGGCCAAGAGACCCAGTACTTC; cdr3_aa: CSGLAGGQETQYF
clone_size: .; d_call: .; v_call: TRBV20-1; j_call: TRBJ1-5; cdr3_nt: TGCAGTGCTAGAGGTGACAGCGGCGTAGGGCCCCAGCATTTT; cdr3_aa: CSARGDSGVGPQHF
clone_size: .; d_call: .; v_call: TRBV28; j_call: TRBJ1-1; cdr3_nt: TGTGCCAGCAGCTATCGGGTCGGAACTGAAGCTTTCTTT; cdr3_aa: CASSYRVGTEAFF
clone_size: .; d_call: .; v_call: TRBV9; j_call: TRBJ2-1; cdr3_nt: TGTGCCAGCAGCGCTGAGACGCCGGGTCCTCACAATGAGCAGTTCTTC; cdr3_aa: CASSAETPGPHNEQFF
clone_size: .; d_call: TRBD2; v_call: TRBV2; j_call: TRBJ2-1; cdr3_nt: TGTGCCAGCAGTTCTTACATAGCGGGAGCGAATGAGCAGTTCTTC; cdr3_aa: CASSSYIAGANEQFF
clone_size: .; d_call: TRBD1; v_call: TRBV5-1; j_call: TRBJ2-2; cdr3_nt: TGCGCCAGCAGCTTGGCCGACAGGGCGGGGGAGCTGTTTTTT; cdr3_aa: CASSLADRAGELFF
clone_size: .; d_call: .; v_call: TRBV18; j_call: TRBJ1-2; cdr3_nt: TGTGCCAGCTCACCGGACAACTATGGCTACACCTTC; cdr3_aa: CASSPDNYGYTF
clone_size: .; d_call: .; v_call: TRBV10-2; j_call: TRBJ1-3; cdr3_nt: TGCGCCAGCAGTGAAGTAGGAACGGGGGGAAACACCATATATTTT; cdr3_aa: CASSEVGTGGNTIYF
clone_size: .; d_call: TRBD1; v_call: TRBV12-3/TRBV12-4; j_call: TRBJ2-1; cdr3_nt: TGTGCCAGCAGTCCCGGGACAGCCGACCATGAGCAGTTCTTC; cdr3_aa: CASSPGTADHEQFF
clone_size: .; d_call: .; v_call: TRBV7-2; j_call: TRBJ2-3; cdr3_nt: TGTGCCAGCAGCTTAGCGGTTGGGGGAGATACGCAGTATTTT; cdr3_aa: CASSLAVGGDTQYF
clone_size: .; d_call: .; v_call: TRBV20-1; j_call: TRBJ2-3; cdr3_nt: TGCAGTGCTGTAGGATCTCACACCATGACCAATTTGCAGTATTTT; cdr3_aa: CSAVGSHTMTNLQYF
clone_size: .; d_call: .; v_call: TRBV2; j_call: TRBJ1-2; cdr3_nt: TGTGCCGGGGGACGTCCTCGAAGCAGTGGCTACACCTTC; cdr3_aa: CAGGRPRSSGYTF
clone_size: .; d_call: TRBD1; v_call: TRBV12-3/TRBV12-4; j_call: TRBJ2-7; cdr3_nt: TGTGCCAGCAGTTTATTGACAGGGGGCTCCTACGAGCAGTACTTC; cdr3_aa: CASSLLTGGSYEQYF
clone_size: .; d_call: .; v_call: TRBV9; j_call: TRBJ2-5; cdr3_nt: TGTGCCAGCAGCGTAGCCCCGGACGGGGACGGGACCCAGTACTTC; cdr3_aa: CASSVAPDGDGTQYF
clone_size: .; d_call: .; v_call: TRBV6-1; j_call: TRBJ1-6; cdr3_nt: TGTGCCAGCAGCCTTAGCCTGGGACTGTCGAGCTCCTATAATTCACCCCTCCACTTT; cdr3_aa: CASSLSLGLSSSYNSPLHF
clone_size: .; d_call: .; v_call: TRBV4-1; j_call: TRBJ2-5; cdr3_nt: TGCGCCAGCAGCCCCGATGGGTTCGCGCAAGAGACCCAGTACTTC; cdr3_aa: CASSPDGFAQETQYF
clone_size: .; d_call: .; v_call: TRBV30; j_call: TRBJ1-5; cdr3_nt: TGTGCCTGGAGTGTAACGGCAGAAGATCAGCCCCAGCATTTT; cdr3_aa: CAWSVTAEDQPQHF
clone_size: .; d_call: .; v_call: TRBV19; j_call: TRBJ2-2; cdr3_nt: TGTGCCAGTAGTACACGGGGAGAAGGGCTGTTTTTT; cdr3_aa: CASSTRGEGLFF
clone_size: .; d_call: .; v_call: TRBV5-6; j_call: TRBJ2-7; cdr3_nt: TGTGCCAGCAGCCCCGGGGCGTGGGGCGAGCAGTACTTC; cdr3_aa: CASSPGAWGEQYF
clone_size: .; d_call: .; v_call: TRBV3-1; j_call: TRBJ2-3; cdr3_nt: TGTGCCAGCAGCCAAGATTTGGTCACAGATACGCAGTATTTT; cdr3_aa: CASSQDLVTDTQYF
clone_size: .; d_call: .; v_call: TRBV6-5; j_call: TRBJ1-6; cdr3_nt: TGTGCCAGCAGTACCGACTATAATTCACCCCTCCACTTT; cdr3_aa: CASSTDYNSPLHF
clone_size: .; d_call: .; v_call: TRBV7-8; j_call: TRBJ1-5; cdr3_nt: TGTGCCAGCAGCTCGCAACTCGGTCAGCCCCAGCATTTT; cdr3_aa: CASSSQLGQPQHF
clone_size: .; d_call: TRBD2; v_call: TRBV3-1; j_call: TRBJ2-2; cdr3_nt: TGTGCCAGCAGCCAAGATCGCGGGAGGATCACCGGGGAGCTGTTTTTT; cdr3_aa: CASSQDRGRITGELFF
clone_size: .; d_call: TRBD1; v_call: TRBV6-2/TRBV6-3; j_call: TRBJ2-1; cdr3_nt: TGTGCCAGCAGTTATCCGCCGGGACAGGGCCCCAAACTACACAATGAGCAGTTCTTC; cdr3_aa: CASSYPPGQGPKLHNEQFF
clone_size: once; d_call: .; v_call: TRBV5-1; j_call: TRBJ2-1; cdr3_nt: TGCGCCAGCAGCTTGGTATACAATGAGCAGTTCTTC; cdr3_aa: CASSLVYNEQFF
clone_size: .; d_call: .; v_call: TRBV20-1; j_call: TRBJ2-5; cdr3_nt: TGCAGTGCTAGAGATACGGCGCGGGAGACCCAGTACTTC; cdr3_aa: CSARDTARETQYF
clone_size: .; d_call: .; v_call: TRBV19; j_call: TRBJ2-3; cdr3_nt: TGTGCCAGTAGTATAGATCAAGTAGTGGATACGCAGTATTTT; cdr3_aa: CASSIDQVVDTQYF
clone_size: .; d_call: .; v_call: TRBV9; j_call: TRBJ1-2; cdr3_nt: TGTGCCAGCAGCGGCGTGTGGGGGGGAGCTAACTATGGCTACACCTTC; cdr3_aa: CASSGVWGGANYGYTF
clone_size: .; d_call: .; v_call: TRBV7-2; j_call: TRBJ2-7; cdr3_nt: TGTGCCAGCAGCTTAGGGCGTTATCTGGGCGAGCAGTACTTC; cdr3_aa: CASSLGRYLGEQYF